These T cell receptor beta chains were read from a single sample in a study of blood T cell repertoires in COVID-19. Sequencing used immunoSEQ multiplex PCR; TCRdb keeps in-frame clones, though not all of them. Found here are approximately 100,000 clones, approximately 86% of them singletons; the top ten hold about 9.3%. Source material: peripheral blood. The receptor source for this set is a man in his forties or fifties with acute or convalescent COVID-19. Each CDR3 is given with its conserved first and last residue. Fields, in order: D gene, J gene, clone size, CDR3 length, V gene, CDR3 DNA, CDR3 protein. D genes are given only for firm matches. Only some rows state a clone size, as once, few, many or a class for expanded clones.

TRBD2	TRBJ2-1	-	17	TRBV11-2	TGTGCCAGCAGCTTAGATTGGGGCGGGAGGGCCGGAGATGAGCAGTTCTTC	CASSLDWGGRAGDEQFF
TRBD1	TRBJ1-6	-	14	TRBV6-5	TGTGCCAGCAGAAATGACAGGGCTAATTCACCCCTCCACTTT	CASRNDRANSPLHF
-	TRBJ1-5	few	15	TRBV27	TGTGCCAGCAAGATGGCTGGGGCAAGCAATCAGCCCCAGCATTTT	CASKMAGASNQPQHF
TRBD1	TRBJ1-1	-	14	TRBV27	TGTGCCAGCAGTCCATCAGGGGGGTACACTGAAGCTTTCTTT	CASSPSGGYTEAFF
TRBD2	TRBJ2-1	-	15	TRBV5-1	TGCGCCAGCAGCCTGACTAGCGGGAGCAGCAATGAGCAGTTCTTC	CASSLTSGSSNEQFF
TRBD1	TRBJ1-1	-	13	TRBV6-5	TGTGCCAGCACGAAGACAGGGACGGCTGAAGCTTTCTTT	CASTKTGTAEAFF
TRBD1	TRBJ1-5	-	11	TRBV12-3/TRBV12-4	TGTGCCAGCAGTCAACAGGGGGCTTTGCATTTT	CASSQQGALHF
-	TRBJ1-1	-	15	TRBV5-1	TGCGCCAGCAGCTTGGCACTCGGGGTTGGGGCTGAAGCTTTCTTT	CASSLALGVGAEAFF
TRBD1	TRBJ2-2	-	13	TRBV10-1	TGCGCCAGTACAGGGGCGAACACCGGGGAGCTGTTTTTT	CASTGANTGELFF
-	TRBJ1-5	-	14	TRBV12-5	TGTGCTAGTGGTCCCTCACTTAGCAATCAGCCCCAGCATTTT	CASGPSLSNQPQHF
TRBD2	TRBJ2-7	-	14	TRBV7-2	TGTGCCAGCAGCTTAGAGCGGGGCTCCTACGAGCAGTACTTC	CASSLERGSYEQYF
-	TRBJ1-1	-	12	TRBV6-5	TGTGCCAGCACCATGGGCGGGGGTGAAGCTTTCTTT	CASTMGGGEAFF
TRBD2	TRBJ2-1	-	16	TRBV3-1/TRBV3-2	TGTGCCAGCAGACCGGCTAGCGGTTTTGGGGCCGGTGAGCAGTTCTTC	CASRPASGFGAGEQFF
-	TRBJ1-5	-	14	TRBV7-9	TGTGCCAGCAGCTTAGACAGGGAGCCTCAGCCCCAGCATTTT	CASSLDREPQPQHF
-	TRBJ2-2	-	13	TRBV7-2	TGTGCCAGCAGCTTTCAACAAACCGGGGAGCTGTTTTTT	CASSFQQTGELFF
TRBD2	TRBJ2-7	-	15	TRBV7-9	TGTGCCAGCAGCGACCTCGGCGGGAGTAGCTACGAGCAGTACTTC	CASSDLGGSSYEQYF
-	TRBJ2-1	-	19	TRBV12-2	TGTGCAAGTCGCCACTCCCTCGGGGGGGGACTAGCGGGAGGAAATGAGCAGTTCTTC	CASRHSLGGGLAGGNEQFF
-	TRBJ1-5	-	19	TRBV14	TGTGCCAGCAGCCAAACCACTAAGGCGGAACAGGAGAAAAGGGGGCCCCAGCATTTT	CASSQTTKAEQEKRGPQHF
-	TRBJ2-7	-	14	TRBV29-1	TGCAGCGTTGAACTGCACACAGGGTTCAACGAGCAGTACTTC	CSVELHTGFNEQYF
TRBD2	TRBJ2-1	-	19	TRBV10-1	TGCGCCAGCAGTGACCCATCTACGGGTGGACTAGCGGGAGCAGATGAGCAGTTCTTC	CASSDPSTGGLAGADEQFF
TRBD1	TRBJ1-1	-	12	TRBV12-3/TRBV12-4	TGTGCCAGCAGTTTTCGGACAGGGGCAGCTTTCTTT	CASSFRTGAAFF